The 19 T cell receptor beta chains below were found in one sample sequenced in a study of cytomegalovirus exposure and HLA in healthy donors. Both 60 Vbeta primers and 13 Jbeta primers went into the PCR. Some clones are missing from TCRdb's copy, which holds only in-frame ones; the method was immunoSEQ multiplex PCR. The profile shows approximately 130,000 clones, 70% to 80% of them singletons. The specimen was PBMCs. The receptors derive from a man younger than 40 in good health and CMV-seronegative.

This clone was detected only a few times. V and J are TRBV15 and TRBJ1-2; the D gene is possibly TRBD1 (5 bases). Trimming pared 1 base from V and 5 bases from J, leaving 17 bases between. The CDR3 loop spans 16 amino acids. CDR1 is LNHNV and CDR2 is YYDKDF in the germline V gene (reference sequence). The CDR3 spells CATSRVVAGTPYGYTF. CDR3 in DNA: TGTGCCACCAGCAGAGTTGTCGCGGGGACTCCATATGGCTACACCTTC. The full variable domain, with the rest looked up from reference TRBV15 and TRBJ1-2, is DAMVIQNPRYQVTQFGKPVTLSCSQTLNHNVMYWYQQKSSQAPKLLFHYYDKDFNNEADTPDNFQSRRPNTSFCFLDIRSPGLGDTAMYLCATSRVVAGTPYGYTFGSGTRLTVV.

The V and J genes are TRBV7-9 and TRBJ1-1, with 7 bases identical to TRBD1. The CDR3 sequence is 15 residues long. Trimming at V came to 2 bases and at J to 0 bases, leaving 3 bases not matched to a gene. The germline CDR1 and CDR2 sequences are SEHNR and FQNEAQ (reference sequence). The chain's CDR3 is CASSLPQGVNTEAFF. The CDR3 DNA reads TGTGCCAGCAGCTTACCTCAGGGGGTGAACACTGAAGCTTTCTTT.

The chain has TRBV30 and TRBJ2-1; 9 bases are shared with TRBD2. CDR1 GTSNPN and CDR2 SVGIG come from the germline V gene (reference sequence). This CDR3 is built from 11 residues. The CDR3 spells CAASGMGEQFF. The CDR3 DNA reads TGTGCTGCTAGCGGGATGGGTGAGCAGTTCTTC.

The chain carries TRBV18 and TRBJ2-1, with TRBD2 matching over 14 bases. The CDR3 length is 15 residues. Germline assignment: CDR1 KGHSH and CDR2 LQKENI. The V segment lost 2 bases and the J segment 8 bases; nucleotides outside the gene matches: 2. The CDR3 DNA is TGTGCCAGCTCACCAGGGACTAGCGGGAGTTATGAGCAGTTCTTC. It codes for CASSPGTSGSYEQFF.

The chain carries TRBV18 and TRBJ2-5; possible D gene TRBD1, 6 bases. Trimming shortened V by 2 bases and J by 2 bases, and 15 bases separated the two germline ends. Germline CDR1 is KGHSH and CDR2 is LQKENI. The length of the CDR3 is 16 residues. CDR3 DNA sequence: TGTGCCAGCTCACCAAATCTGGGGGCCCGACAAGAGACCCAGTACTTC. Translating gives CASSPNLGARQETQYF.

The chain carries TRBV6-1 and TRBJ1-6; 8 nucleotides match TRBD1. J gave up 7 bases and V 1 base, and 0 bases lay outside the gene matches. The CDR3 consists of 14 residues. Germline CDR1 reads MNHNS; CDR2 reads SASEGT. The CDR3 DNA reads TGTGCCAGCAGTGAAGGGACAGGGAATTCACCCCTCCACTTT. This encodes CASSEGTGNSPLHF.

This clone was counted only a few times. The rearrangement uses TRBV28 and TRBJ1-4; possible D gene TRBD1, 5 bases. Germline lookup yields CDR1 MDHEN and CDR2 SYDVKM. The CDR3 length is 17 residues. The V gene lost 4 bases and the J gene lost 4 bases, with 19 bases spanning the gap. Here the CDR3 DNA reads TGTGCCAGCAGTTCCCTTTCTGGGGGGGGAGATAATGAAAAACTGTTTTTT. Residues: CASSSLSGGGDNEKLFF. Filled out from reference TRBV28 and TRBJ1-4, the complete variable domain reads DVKVTQSSRYLVKRTGEKVFLECVQDMDHENMFWYRQDPGLGLRLIYFSYDVKMKEKGDIPEGYSVSREKKERFSLILESASTNQTSMYLCASSSLSGGGDNEKLFFGSGTQLSVL.

V and J are TRBV15 and TRBJ1-6, with a possible D match to TRBD1 (5 bases). The V gene lost 8 bases and the J gene lost 5 bases, with 13 bases spanning the gap. Germline V gene lookup returns CDR1 LNHNV and CDR2 YYDKDF (reference sequence). The CDR3 runs 14 residues. CDR3 DNA sequence: TGTGCCACCCGGGGGTTAGGCGATAATTCACCCCTCCACTTT. Translating gives CATRGLGDNSPLHF.

This sequence joins TRBV18 and TRBJ1-2; possible D gene TRBD1, 5 bases. CDR1 and CDR2 (germline): KGHSH, LQKENI. This CDR3 is 15 amino acids long. V was cut by 1 base and J by 2 bases, with 11 bases left in between. CDR3 protein: CASSPLQGPNYGYTF. The CDR3 DNA follows: TGTGCCAGCTCACCACTGCAGGGCCCCAACTATGGCTACACCTTC.

The chain employs TRBV4-2 and TRBJ1-2; tentative D call: TRBD1 (5 bases). V shed 0 bases and J shed 2 bases, with 13 bases lying between them. The CDR3 sequence is 16 residues long. Germline V gene sequence: CDR1 LGHNA, CDR2 YNFKEQ. The CDR3 here is CASSQDGGGTNYGYTF. Here the CDR3 DNA reads TGTGCCAGCAGCCAAGATGGCGGGGGTACAAACTATGGCTACACCTTC.

The CDR3 DNA sequence: TGTGCCAGCAGTGGACAGGGTCTTCATGAAAAACTGTTTTTT. Translation: CASSGQGLHEKLFF. This chain uses TRBV28 with TRBJ1-4, with 8 bases that match TRBD1. This CDR3 is built from 14 residues. The trim removed 5 bases at V and 6 bases at J, leaving 5 bases unmatched. Germline V lookup: CDR1 MDHEN, CDR2 SYDVKM.

The V gene is TRBV19, the J gene TRBJ2-6, with 9 bases aligning to TRBD1. The CDR3 spans 17 residues. J was trimmed by 4 bases and V by 9 bases; bases with no gene match: 13. Germline V gives CDR1 LNHDA, CDR2 SQIVND (reference sequence). CDR3 bases: TGTGCCAGCCGGGACAGGGCTTCCTCGGGAGGGGCCAACGTCCTGACTTTC. Translating gives CASRDRASSGGANVLTF.

The J gene is TRBJ2-1, the V gene TRBV6-5; no firm D call. Germline lookup yields CDR1 MNHEY and CDR2 SVGAGI. The V end was cut by 2 bases, the J end by 5 bases, with 7 bases between. The CDR3 is 13 residues long. CDR3 amino acids: CASSYGQDNEQFF. The CDR3 nucleotides are TGTGCCAGCAGTTACGGCCAGGACAATGAGCAGTTCTTC.

The rearrangement joins TRBV5-1 to TRBJ1-2; TRBD1 might be the D (5 bases). CDR1 is SGHRS and CDR2 is YFSETQ in the germline V gene. Trimming removed 4 bases at V and 1 base at J, with 20 bases between. The CDR3 is made up of 17 amino acids. As DNA, the CDR3 is TGCGCCAGCAGCAGAGCCGGGACGGGAGTGAATAACTATGGCTACACCTTC. This encodes CASSRAGTGVNNYGYTF.

The chain joins TRBV10-3 to TRBJ1-3; D may be TRBD1 (5 bases). There are 14 residues in the CDR3. Trimming shortened V by 11 bases and J by 0 bases, and 14 bases separated the two germline ends. CDR1 ENHRY and CDR2 SYGVKD come from the germline V gene. DNA for the CDR3: TGTGCCTCCCGGAGACAGTCCTCTGGAAACACCATATATTTT. It yields the protein CASRRQSSGNTIYF.

This chain links TRBV11-3 with TRBJ1-1; D is ambiguous. With 3 bases removed from V and 3 bases from J, the gap between germline ends came to 8 bases. Germline loops: CDR1 SGHNT, CDR2 YENEEA. The length of the CDR3 is 13 residues. DNA for the CDR3: TGTGCCAGCAGCTTTGCTAGAGACACTGAAGCTTTCTTT. Translated: CASSFARDTEAFF.

J is TRBJ2-1 and V is TRBV5-1; D might be TRBD1 (5 bases). This CDR3 comprises 14 residues. CDR1 and CDR2 from the germline V gene are SGHRS and YFSETQ. The ends were cut back, 4 bases at V and 4 bases at J, with 12 bases in the middle. The CDR3 region has the DNA TGCGCCAGCAGCGGCGCGGACAAATACAATGAGCAGTTCTTC. This codes for CASSGADKYNEQFF.

This chain links TRBV2 with TRBJ2-1; D might be TRBD1 (5 bases). Germline lookup yields CDR1 SNHLY and CDR2 FYNNEI. With 6 bases removed from V and 15 bases from J, the gap between germline ends came to 18 bases. The CDR3 runs 12 residues. CDR3 DNA sequence: TGTGCCAGCAGCCCACCACAGGAGTCTCCGTTCTTC. As protein: CASSPPQESPFF. Filled out from reference TRBV2 and TRBJ2-1, the complete variable domain reads EPEVTQTPSHQVTQMGQEVILRCVPISNHLYFYWYRQILGQKVEFLVSFYNNEISEKSEIFDDQFSVERPDGSNFTLKIRSTKLEDSAMYFCASSPPQESPFFGPGTRLTVL.

V usage is TRBV11-3 and J usage is TRBJ2-3; possible D gene TRBD1, 5 bases. Looked up from germline, CDR1 is SGHNT and CDR2 is YENEEA. Trimming removed 5 bases at V and 2 bases at J, with 14 bases between. The CDR3 consists of 15 residues. CDR3 nucleotides: TGTGCCAGCAGCCATGGACACAACATCACAGATACGCAGTATTTT. As protein: CASSHGHNITDTQYF.